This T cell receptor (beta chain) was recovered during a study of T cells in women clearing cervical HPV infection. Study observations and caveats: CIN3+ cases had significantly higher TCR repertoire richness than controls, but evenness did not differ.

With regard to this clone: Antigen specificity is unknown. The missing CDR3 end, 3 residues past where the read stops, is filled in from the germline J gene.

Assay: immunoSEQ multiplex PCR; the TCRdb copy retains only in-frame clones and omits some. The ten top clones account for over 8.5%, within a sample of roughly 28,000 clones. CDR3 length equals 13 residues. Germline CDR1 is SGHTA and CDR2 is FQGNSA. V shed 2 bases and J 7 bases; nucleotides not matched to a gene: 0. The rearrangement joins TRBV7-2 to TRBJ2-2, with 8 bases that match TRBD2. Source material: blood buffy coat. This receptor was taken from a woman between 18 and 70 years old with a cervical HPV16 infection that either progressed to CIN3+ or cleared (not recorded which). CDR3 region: CASSLLAGGELFF. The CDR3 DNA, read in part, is TGTGCCAGCAGCTTACTAGCGGGCGGGGAG.